A single sample gave rise to the 11 T cell receptor beta chains below, sequenced in a study of control samples from healthy donors and cancer patients. Clones were read by immunoSEQ multiplex PCR, and TCRdb kept only the in-frame ones, dropping some. In the table there are around 170,000 clones, 88% of which are singletons. The sample was blood. These receptors came from a woman aged 25 to 45 in good health.

V usage is TRBV27 and J usage is TRBJ1-1; D unresolved. V was clipped by 3 bases and J by 0 bases, with 11 bases between them. The V gene's germline CDR1 is MNHEY and CDR2 SMNVEV (reference sequence). The CDR3 runs to 15 residues. The CDR3 loop is CASSLVAGLNTEAFF. The CDR3 bases are TGTGCCAGCAGTTTGGTTGCGGGTCTGAACACTGAAGCTTTCTTT.

This chain uses TRBV5-6 with TRBJ1-2; tentative D call: TRBD1 (6 bases). V was trimmed by 5 bases and J by 5 bases, leaving 13 bases between them. Germline V lookup: CDR1 SGHDT, CDR2 YYEEEE. The CDR3 consists of 13 residues. CDR3 DNA: TGTGCCAGCAGTCCCGGGACACCTTATGGCTACACCTTC. Translation: CASSPGTPYGYTF.

This clone was seen a single time. The J gene is TRBJ2-1, the V gene TRBV2; D is uncertain. With 7 bases removed from V and 6 bases from J, the gap between germline ends came to 22 bases. The CDR3 sequence is 16 residues long. Germline V gene sequence: CDR1 SNHLY, CDR2 FYNNEI. CDR3 nucleotide sequence: TGTGCCAGCACCGGTCTAGGTAGCTTGTTGGTCAATGAGCAGTTCTTC. It specifies CASTGLGSLLVNEQFF. Based on the CDR3 plus reference TRBV2 and TRBJ2-1, the full variable domain is EPEVTQTPSHQVTQMGQEVILRCVPISNHLYFYWYRQILGQKVEFLVSFYNNEISEKSEIFDDQFSVERPDGSNFTLKIRSTKLEDSAMYFCASTGLGSLLVNEQFFGPGTRLTVL.

CDR3 sequence reads: CASRGQMNTEAFF. The CDR3 coding sequence is TGTGCCAGCAGGGGACAGATGAACACTGAAGCTTTCTTT. The V and J genes are TRBV12-3 or TRBV12-4 and TRBJ1-1; 7 positions match TRBD1. V was clipped by 6 bases and J by 0 bases; unmatched bases: 1. The CDR3 has 13 residues.

In nucleotides, the CDR3 is TGCGCCAGCAGTCCCCCGGACAGGGACTATGGCTACACCTTC. This gives the protein CASSPPDRDYGYTF. This chain joins TRBV23-1 and TRBJ1-2; 8 bases fit TRBD1. TRBV23-1 is recorded as an ORF, its role being uncertain. CDR3 length equals 14 residues. V trimming: 4 bases; J trimming: 3 bases; junction bases outside the gene matches: 4.

The chain is built from TRBV28 and TRBJ1-2, with TRBD1 matching over 7 bases. CDR1 and CDR2 from the germline V gene are MDHEN and SYDVKM. Trimming took 5 bases from V and 3 from J; bases not matched to a gene: 15. The CDR3 extends over 17 amino acids. CDR3 sequence (DNA): TGTGCCAGCAGTCGTCCCATCTTTGACAGGGTGGACTATGGCTACACCTTC. It translates to CASSRPIFDRVDYGYTF.

This clone was picked up one time. The chain combines TRBV29-1 with TRBJ1-3, with D unclear. Trimming pared 5 bases from V and 2 bases from J, leaving 10 bases between. Looked up from germline, CDR1 is SQVTM and CDR2 is ANQGSEA. CDR3 length: 13 residues. The CDR3, as DNA: TGCAGCGTTCGCCGGGGTACTGGAAACACCATATATTTT. Translated, it gives CSVRRGTGNTIYF. The full variable domain, rest sourced from reference TRBV29-1 and TRBJ1-3, is SAVISQKPSRDICQRGTSLTIQCQVDSQVTMMFWYRQQPGQSLTLIATANQGSEATYESGFVIDKFPISRPNLTFSTLTVSNMSPEDSSIYLCSVRRGTGNTIYFGEGSWLTVV.

This clone was seen a few times. This chain links TRBV19 with TRBJ2-3; a weak D match, TRBD2 (5 bases). The CDR3 length is 13 residues. V was shortened by 5 bases and J by 3 bases, with 9 bases between the two germline ends. Germline V gene data show CDR1 as LNHDA and CDR2 as SQIVND (reference sequence). CDR3 bases: TGTGCCAGTAGTCCTAGGGAGACAGATACGCAGTATTTT. Amino acid sequence: CASSPRETDTQYF.

This clone has a handful of counts. This chain joins TRBV6-4 and TRBJ2-3; TRBD2 aligns across 10 bases. The CDR3 is 15 amino acids. The germline V gene encodes CDR1 MRHNA and CDR2 SNTAGT. With 6 bases clipped from V and 0 bases from J, the junction kept 3 bases outside the gene matches. CDR3 DNA sequence: TGTGCCAGCAGCCGGACTAGCGGTAGCACAGATACGCAGTATTTT. This gives the protein CASSRTSGSTDTQYF.

This chain connects TRBV28 to TRBJ2-6; D remains ambiguous. This CDR3 comprises 15 residues. Looked up from germline, CDR1 is MDHEN and CDR2 is SYDVKM. The V and J ends lost 4 bases and 0 bases respectively, with 7 bases between them. CDR3: CASSSSYSGANVLTF. CDR3 in DNA: TGTGCCAGCAGTTCCAGTTACTCTGGGGCCAACGTCCTGACTTTC.

The chain couples TRBV5-6 to TRBJ2-5; the D gene is possibly TRBD1 (5 bases). Trimming shortened V by 0 bases and J by 5 bases, and 17 bases separated the two germline ends. The CDR3 has 16 residues. CDR1 and CDR2 (germline): SGHDT, YYEEEE. CDR3 sequence reads: CASSLVLTVGWETQYF. The CDR3 coding sequence is TGTGCCAGCAGCTTGGTCCTGACAGTAGGATGGGAGACCCAGTACTTC. Full variable domain (missing parts from reference TRBV5-6 and TRBJ2-5): DAGVTQSPTHLIKTRGQQVTLRCSPKSGHDTVSWYQQALGQGPQFIFQYYEEEERQRGNFPDRFSGHQFPNYSSELNVNALLLGDSALYLCASSLVLTVGWETQYFGPGTRLLVL.